This record concerns one T cell receptor (beta chain) sequence. Antigen: not known. The data originate from a study of T cell repertoires in cytomegalovirus infection. On the study more broadly: CMV infection and matching HLA type were both indicated by public TCR beta signatures.

The V end lost 3 bases, the J end lost 9 bases, and 16 bases lay between the germline ends. Germline-derived CDR1 and CDR2 are SGHDT and YYEEEE. The CDR3 sequence is 14 residues long. From the reads, TCRdb called clonotypes with MiXCR, one entry per CDR3 protein. Of some 940,000 distinct CDR3 sequences listed, roughly 30% were seen once; the top ten hold around 15%. The chain links TRBV5-6 to TRBJ2-1; D is undetermined. The source of this sequence is a human donor in good health (CMV status not recorded). Some clones in this sample may be carry-over from other donors' samples. Sample: cultured CD8+ T cells from PBMCs, taken from culture after CMV antigen stimulation. Here the CDR3 reads CASSSGLSYTEQFF. The CDR3 region has the DNA TGTGCCAGCAGCTCCGGGTTAAGCTATACTGAGCAGTTCTTC. The full variable domain, its missing parts supplied by reference TRBV5-6 and TRBJ2-1, is DAGVTQSPTHLIKTRGQQVTLRCSPKSGHDTVSWYQQALGQGPQFIFQYYEEEERQRGNFPDRFSGHQFPNYSSELNVNALLLGDSALYLCASSSGLSYTEQFFGPGTRLTVL.